These 14 T cell receptor beta chains were sequenced from one sample in a study of blood T cell repertoires in COVID-19. This table comes from immunoSEQ multiplex PCR, and its TCRdb copy is limited to in-frame clones, with some not included. The sample shows 75,000 to 95,000 clones, 75% to 85% of them seen only once. Sequencing used peripheral blood. These receptor sequences come from a human donor in a cohort sampled during active COVID-19.

The chain combines TRBV6-5 with TRBJ2-7; 10 nucleotides align to TRBD2. The germline gives CDR1 MNHEY, CDR2 SVGAGI. V lost 5 bases, J lost 5 bases, and 6 bases stayed unmatched. The CDR3 runs 14 residues. The DNA for the CDR3 is TGTGCCAGCAGTCTTACTAGCGGGGTTAACGAGCAGTACTTC. Its protein product is CASSLTSGVNEQYF.

The V call is TRBV19, the J call TRBJ1-4; 8 positions match TRBD1. The CDR3 consists of 15 residues. The V and J ends lost 6 bases and 3 bases, in that order; junction bases with no gene match: 6. The germline V gene has CDR1 LNHDA and CDR2 SQIVND (reference sequence). The CDR3 region is CASSYGQGANEKLFF. The CDR3 DNA reads TGTGCCAGTAGCTACGGACAGGGAGCTAATGAAAAACTGTTTTTT.

V usage is TRBV19 and J usage is TRBJ1-5; a possible D gene is TRBD1 (6 bases). This CDR3 is 17 amino acids long. Trimming removed 5 bases from V and 3 bases from J, with 20 bases in between. Germline V gene lookup returns CDR1 LNHDA and CDR2 SQIVND (reference sequence). This CDR3 reads CASSAKYRVRDNQPQHF. In DNA form, the CDR3 reads TGTGCCAGTAGTGCCAAATACAGGGTCCGGGACAATCAGCCCCAGCATTTT.

J is TRBJ1-1 and V is TRBV10-2; possible D gene TRBD1, 5 bases. The CDR3 loop spans 13 amino acids. The V gene's germline CDR1 is WSHSY and CDR2 SAAADI. The germline V and J ends were trimmed by 5 bases and 5 bases, with 12 bases remaining between them. The CDR3 is CASSQAGRTEAFF. CDR3 sequence (DNA): TGCGCCAGCAGTCAAGCAGGGCGAACTGAAGCTTTCTTT.

The chain joins TRBV3-1 (or the pseudogene TRBV3-2) to TRBJ2-3, with D uncertain. V gave up 0 bases and J gave up 1 base, with 11 bases separating them. The CDR3 runs to 16 residues. The V gene's germline CDR1 is LGHDT and CDR2 YNNKEL (reference sequence). The CDR3, as DNA: TGTGCCAGCAGCCAAGAGTCAGGATCCCGCACAGATACGCAGTATTTT. Protein sequence: CASSQESGSRTDTQYF.

This rearrangement joins TRBV7-9 to TRBJ2-5; 7 bases are a match to TRBD2. Germline V gene lookup returns CDR1 SEHNR and CDR2 FQNEAQ (reference sequence). The junction had 1 base not matched to a gene; V was cut back by 4 bases and J by 2 bases. This CDR3 has 13 residues. For the CDR3, the DNA is TGTGCCAGCAGCTCGCGGGGGCAAGAGACCCAGTACTTC. This codes for CASSSRGQETQYF. The whole variable domain, filled in from reference TRBV7-9 and TRBJ2-5, reads DTGVSQNPRHKITKRGQNVTFRCDPISEHNRLYWYRQTLGQGPEFLTYFQNEAQLEKSRLLSDRFSAERPKGSFSTLEIQRTEQGDSAMYLCASSSRGQETQYFGPGTRLLVL.

The V call is TRBV5-5, the J call TRBJ2-7; TRBD1 matches at 7 bases. CDR1 is SGHKS and CDR2 is YYEKEE in the germline V gene (reference sequence). J lost 2 bases, V lost 0 bases, and 5 bases had no gene match. This CDR3 is 15 amino acids long. The CDR3 is CASSLVDRATYEQYF. The CDR3 coding sequence is TGTGCCAGCAGCTTGGTTGACAGGGCAACCTACGAGCAGTACTTC. Looking up the rest from reference TRBV5-5 and TRBJ2-7 gives the full variable domain: DAGVTQSPTHLIKTRGQQVTLRCSPISGHKSVSWYQQVLGQGPQFIFQYYEKEERGRGNFPDRFSARQFPNYSSELNVNALLLGDSALYLCASSLVDRATYEQYFGPGTRLTVT.

The CDR3 region has the DNA TGCGCCAGCAGCTTCAGGGACGGCGGCTCGGGACTAGCGTTCTACGAGCAGTACTTC. Translation gives CASSFRDGGSGLAFYEQYF. The rearrangement uses TRBV5-1 and TRBJ2-7, with 10 bases that match TRBD2. V lost 2 bases, J lost 3 bases, and 17 bases stayed unmatched. CDR3 length: 19 amino acids. Looked up from germline, CDR1 is SGHRS and CDR2 is YFSETQ.

V is TRBV5-1 and J is TRBJ2-5, with D perhaps matching TRBD1 (6 bases). V gave up 3 bases and J gave up 3 bases, with 21 bases separating them. The germline CDR1 and CDR2 sequences are SGHRS and YFSETQ. This CDR3 has 17 residues. The CDR3 DNA reads TGCGCCAGCAGCTGGACACTACAGGGATCAGGAAAAGAGACCCAGTACTTC. It yields the protein CASSWTLQGSGKETQYF.

The rearrangement links TRBV6-5 to TRBJ1-1; TRBD1 matches at 9 bases. Germline CDR1 MNHEY, CDR2 SVGAGI. The CDR3 totals 14 residues. V dropped 6 bases and J dropped 5; count of bases not matched to a gene: 7. DNA for the CDR3: TGTGCCAGCAGCTCGGGACAGGGAGGGACTGAAGCTTTCTTT. It specifies CASSSGQGGTEAFF.

This clone ranks as medium-sized. The gene calls are TRBV5-1 and TRBJ1-1; the D is unclear. This CDR3 has 15 residues. Germline assignment: CDR1 SGHRS and CDR2 YFSETQ. Trimming stripped 0 bases from V and 0 bases from J, with 9 bases between. The CDR3 DNA follows: TGCGCCAGCAGCTTGGATAGAAGCATGAACACTGAAGCTTTCTTT. It specifies CASSLDRSMNTEAFF.

This chain uses TRBV19 with TRBJ2-1; 13 bases agree with TRBD2. Trimming at V came to 4 bases and at J to 5 bases, leaving 11 bases not matched to a gene. The CDR3 has 18 residues. Germline CDR1 LNHDA, CDR2 SQIVND (reference sequence). The CDR3 reads CASSTLAGGVTTHNEQFF. CDR3 nucleotides: TGTGCCAGTAGTACACTAGCGGGGGGGGTTACGACCCACAATGAGCAGTTCTTC.

The chain employs TRBV7-2 and TRBJ2-3, with 8 bases matching TRBD1. Germline V gene lookup returns CDR1 SGHTA and CDR2 FQGNSA. Trimming cost V 5 bases and J 3 bases; bases outside gene matches: 10. The length of the CDR3 is 16 residues. The DNA of the CDR3 is TGTGCCAGCAGCCCCCGACAGGGGATCGGGACAGATACGCAGTATTTT. Translation: CASSPRQGIGTDTQYF.

The chain combines TRBV5-1 with TRBJ2-7; D gene uncertain. V was trimmed by 0 bases and J by 3 bases, leaving 13 bases between them. Germline CDR1 SGHRS, CDR2 YFSETQ. The length of the CDR3 is 15 residues. CDR3 sequence (DNA): TGCGCCAGCAGCTTGGAGTTCGACTCGTTCTACGAGCAGTACTTC. It translates to CASSLEFDSFYEQYF. The full variable domain, in which reference TRBV5-1 and TRBJ2-7 provide the parts outside the CDR3, is KAGVTQTPRYLIKTRGQQVTLSCSPISGHRSVSWYQQTPGQGLQFLFEYFSETQRNKGNFPGRFSGRQFSNSRSEMNVSTLELGDSALYLCASSLEFDSFYEQYFGPGTRLTVT.